Presented here are 16 T cell receptor beta chains from one specimen sequenced in a study of T cells expressing NK-cell markers. TCRdb reanalyzed the 5' RACE reads, giving one entry per CDR3 protein sequence and no DNA. In all, the sample yields around 100,000 distinct CDR3 sequences. Sequencing was performed on blood T cells: a sorted CD56 or NKG2C T cell subset, CD4+ or CD8+ T cells, or bulk PBMC T cells (not recorded which). Every receptor here comes from a woman aged 18-69 years in good health.

V and J are TRBV27 and TRBJ2-7. Germline V gene lookup returns CDR1 MNHEY and CDR2 SMNVEV (reference sequence). The length of the CDR3 is 13 residues. The chain's CDR3 is CASSLSASYEQYF.

The chain has TRBV28 and TRBJ2-7; TCRdb gives TRBD2 as the D gene, but with no DNA this cannot be confirmed. This CDR3 comprises 15 residues. CDR1 is MDHEN and CDR2 is SYDVKM in the germline V gene. The CDR3 sequence is CASSPRLAGGYEQYF.

This rearrangement joins TRBV27 to TRBJ2-1; checking the TCRdb D call of TRBD2 is not possible without DNA. The CDR3 covers 13 residues. In germline, CDR1 is MNHEY, CDR2 SMNVEV (reference sequence). The CDR3 region is CASSLLPLVGQFF.

This chain connects TRBV7-3 to TRBJ2-1. The CDR3 loop spans 15 amino acids. The V gene's germline CDR1 is SGHTA and CDR2 FQGTGA. CDR3 residues: CASSWQTSSYNEQFF.

This chain connects TRBV12-3 or TRBV12-4 to TRBJ2-7; the TRBD1 assignment by TCRdb is unverifiable without DNA. CDR3 length: 13 residues. CDR3 sequence: CASSNLGEYEQYF.

V and J are TRBV20-1 and TRBJ1-1; TCRdb names TRBD1, which stays unverified in the absence of DNA. The CDR3 is 13 residues long. CDR1 DFQATT and CDR2 SNEGSKA come from the germline V gene (reference sequence). This CDR3 is CSAGRGAYTEAFF.

The rearrangement links TRBV13 to TRBJ2-7. The germline CDR1 and CDR2 sequences are PRHDT and FYEKMQ (reference sequence). The CDR3 loop spans 14 amino acids. CDR3 protein: CASSFIQSSYEQYF. The whole variable domain, filled in from reference TRBV13 and TRBJ2-7, reads AAGVIQSPRHLIKEKRETATLKCYPIPRHDTVYWYQQGPGQDPQFLISFYEKMQSDKGSIPDRFSAQQFSDYHSELNMSSLELGDSALYFCASSFIQSSYEQYFGPGTRLTVT.

The CDR3 protein is CASSPGGPYEQYF. The gene calls are TRBV9 and TRBJ2-7; the D gene TCRdb calls, TRBD2, cannot be checked with no DNA. CDR1 SGDLS and CDR2 YYNGEE come from the germline V gene. This CDR3 comprises 13 residues.

The V call is TRBV12-3 or TRBV12-4, the J call TRBJ1-5; there is no DNA to check the TCRdb D call of TRBD1. The CDR3 runs 14 residues. CDR3 sequence reads: CASSPGESGQPQHF.

The chain employs TRBV15 and TRBJ2-3; checking the TCRdb D call of TRBD2 is not possible without DNA. This CDR3 spans 17 amino acids. Germline CDR1 reads LNHNV; CDR2 reads YYDKDF (reference sequence). The CDR3 is CATSRDIASGVIDTQYF. Full variable domain (rest looked up from reference TRBV15 and TRBJ2-3): DAMVIQNPRYQVTQFGKPVTLSCSQTLNHNVMYWYQQKSSQAPKLLFHYYDKDFNNEADTPDNFQSRRPNTSFCFLDIRSPGLGDTAMYLCATSRDIASGVIDTQYFGPGTRLTVL.

The chain has TRBV18 and TRBJ2-7. The CDR3 covers 13 residues. Germline-derived CDR1 and CDR2 are KGHSH and LQKENI. The CDR3: CASSPKSSYEQYF.

The chain combines TRBV27 with TRBJ2-1; TCRdb names TRBD2, which stays unverified in the absence of DNA. Germline V lookup: CDR1 MNHEY, CDR2 SMNVEV (reference sequence). The CDR3 consists of 16 residues. The CDR3 region is CASSLILAGGVLEQFF.

The V and J genes are TRBV7-9 and TRBJ2-1; TCRdb gives TRBD1 as the D gene, but with no DNA this cannot be confirmed. The CDR3 loop spans 11 amino acids. The germline V gene has CDR1 SEHNR and CDR2 FQNEAQ (reference sequence). CDR3 region: CASSPGSEQFF.

This chain connects TRBV5-1 to TRBJ2-1; TCRdb returns TRBD1, unconfirmable since there is no DNA. The CDR3 length is 16 residues. Germline lookup yields CDR1 SGHRS and CDR2 YFSETQ. CDR3 sequence reads: CASSFETGTGGYEQFF.

The J gene is TRBJ1-1, the V gene TRBV7-8; TCRdb picks TRBD1, but there is no DNA to check that call. The CDR3 contains 14 residues. Germline V CDR1 and CDR2: SGHVS, FQNEAQ. This chain's CDR3 is CASSLMGANTEAFF.

The V and J genes are TRBV29-1 and TRBJ2-2; without DNA, the TCRdb call of TRBD1 cannot be checked. Germline V gene sequence: CDR1 SQVTM, CDR2 ANQGSEA. The CDR3 is 13 amino acids. The CDR3: CSAIGGNTGELFF.